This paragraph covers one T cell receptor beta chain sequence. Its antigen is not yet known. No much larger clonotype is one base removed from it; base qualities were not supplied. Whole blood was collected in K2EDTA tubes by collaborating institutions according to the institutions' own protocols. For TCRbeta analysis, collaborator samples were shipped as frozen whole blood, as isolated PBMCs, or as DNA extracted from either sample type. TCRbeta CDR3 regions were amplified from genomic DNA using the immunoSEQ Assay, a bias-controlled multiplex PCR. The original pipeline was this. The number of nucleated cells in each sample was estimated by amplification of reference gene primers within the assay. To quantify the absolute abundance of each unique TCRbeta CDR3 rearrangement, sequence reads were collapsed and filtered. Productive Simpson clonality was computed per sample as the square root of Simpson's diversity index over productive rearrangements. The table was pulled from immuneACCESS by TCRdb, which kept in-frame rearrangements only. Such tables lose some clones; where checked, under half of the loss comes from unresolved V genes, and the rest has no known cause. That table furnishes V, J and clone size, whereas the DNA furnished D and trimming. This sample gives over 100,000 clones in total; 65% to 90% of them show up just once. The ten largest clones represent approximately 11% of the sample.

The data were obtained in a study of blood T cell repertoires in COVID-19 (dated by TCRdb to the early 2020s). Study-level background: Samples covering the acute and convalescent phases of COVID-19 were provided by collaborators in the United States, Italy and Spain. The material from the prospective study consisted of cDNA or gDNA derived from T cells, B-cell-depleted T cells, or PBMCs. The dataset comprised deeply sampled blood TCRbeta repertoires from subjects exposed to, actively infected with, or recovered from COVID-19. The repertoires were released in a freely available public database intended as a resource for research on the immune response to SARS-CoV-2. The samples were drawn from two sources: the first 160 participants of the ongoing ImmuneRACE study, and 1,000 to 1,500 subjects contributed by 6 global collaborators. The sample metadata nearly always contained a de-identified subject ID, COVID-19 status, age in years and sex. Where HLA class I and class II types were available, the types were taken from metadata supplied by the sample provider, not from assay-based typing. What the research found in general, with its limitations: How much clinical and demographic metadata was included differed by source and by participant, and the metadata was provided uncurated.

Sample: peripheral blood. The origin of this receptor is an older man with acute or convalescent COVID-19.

The CDR3 here reads CASSDDRPNTEAFF. The DNA sequence reads TGTGCCAGTAGTGATGACAGGCCCAACACTGAAGCTTTCTTT. The chain is made from TRBV19 and TRBJ1-1; the D gene is perhaps TRBD1, from 6 matching bases. Taken from cysteine to phenylalanine, the CDR3 has 14 residues. The DNA shown is the 42-base CDR3, in frame from base 1. V drops 5 bases and J drops 2 bases, leaving 12 bases in between. From the germline V gene (reference sequence), CDR1 is LNHDA and CDR2 is SQIVND.